These 24 T cell receptor beta chains were sequenced from one sample in a study of CD8+ T cells in alopecia areata. Patients with alopecia areata provided lesional scalp punch biopsies as well as peripheral blood. Investigators isolated RNA and reverse transcribed it into cDNA to act as the sequencing template. Only in-frame clones appear in the TCRdb table, and some are missing; sequencing was by immunoSEQ multiplex PCR. The data hold roughly 12,000 clones, with 60% observed a single time. Sequencing input: skin. All receptors derive from a human donor with alopecia areata.

This chain uses TRBV6-5 with TRBJ1-1, with TRBD1 matching 7 bases. The germline V gene encodes CDR1 MNHEY and CDR2 SVGAGI. This CDR3 is 15 amino acids long. After removal of 7 bases from V and 0 bases from J, the junction contained 8 bases not matched to a gene. DNA of the CDR3: TGTGCCAGCACTGGAAGGGGGCCCATGAACACTGAAGCTTTCTTT. Protein product: CASTGRGPMNTEAFF.

CDR3 coding DNA: TGTGCCAGCAGCTTAGTGAGTGGACGGGACACCGGGGAGCTGTTTTTT. Amino acids: CASSLVSGRDTGELFF. The chain recombines TRBV7-2 with TRBJ2-2; D remains ambiguous. The CDR3 runs to 16 residues. The ends were cut back, 1 base at V and 3 bases at J, with 12 bases in the middle. CDR1 and CDR2 from the germline V gene are SGHTA and FQGNSA.

Notes on this clone: Compared with germline, one end of the junction differs, possibly owing to a read error. The CDR3 reads CVSSGGSGELFF. CDR3 coding DNA: TGTGTCAGCAGTGGAGGGTCCGGGGAGCTGTTTTTT. The chain combines TRBV27 with TRBJ2-2; D might be TRBD2 (6 bases). Germline V lookup: CDR1 MNHEY, CDR2 SMNVEV (reference sequence). This CDR3 comprises 12 residues.

This clone was observed a handful of times. The chain joins TRBV15 to TRBJ1-1; TRBD1 agrees at 9 bases. V gave up 2 bases and J gave up 6 bases; unmatched junction bases: 16. The germline V gene has CDR1 LNHNV and CDR2 YYDKDF (reference sequence). The CDR3 totals 18 residues. DNA for the CDR3: TGTGCCACCAGCAGACTCGCGGACAGGGGCCCCCGGGTGGCTGAAGCTTTCTTT. Its translation is CATSRLADRGPRVAEAFF.

This clone has a handful of counts. The genes are TRBV7-2 and TRBJ2-3; D remains unclear. The CDR3 is 11 amino acids. Germline V lookup: CDR1 SGHTA, CDR2 FQGNSA. V was pared by 5 bases and J by 2 bases, with 2 bases between. CDR3 DNA: TGTGCCAGCAGCCACACAGATACGCAGTATTTT. Translating gives CASSHTDTQYF.

This clone was detected only once. This sequence joins TRBV2 and TRBJ2-7; unclear D gene. The CDR3 length is 11 residues. Trimming cost V 5 bases and J 7 bases, with 9 bases left between them. CDR1 is SNHLY and CDR2 is FYNNEI in the germline V gene. CDR3 DNA sequence: TGTGCCAGCAGTTTTTCTGTGGAGCAGTACTTC. Protein sequence: CASSFSVEQYF.

The rearrangement uses TRBV19 and TRBJ2-5; D uncertain. The CDR3 is 14 residues long. Trimming left V 9 bases short and J 2 bases short, with 16 bases between. Germline V CDR1 and CDR2: LNHDA, SQIVND (reference sequence). The CDR3 loop reads CASGSGKVQETQYF. The CDR3 region has the DNA TGTGCCAGCGGAAGTGGGAAAGTTCAAGAGACCCAGTACTTC.

This clone occurred a few times. The CDR3 sequence: CSVAARTENTGELFF. CDR3 sequence (DNA): TGCAGCGTTGCGGCGCGGACAGAGAACACCGGGGAGCTGTTTTTT. This chain uses TRBV29-1 with TRBJ2-2, with a possible D match to TRBD1 (6 bases). Trimming took off 4 bases at V and 1 base at J, with 13 bases between the two ends. The CDR3 is 15 residues long. The germline V gene encodes CDR1 SQVTM and CDR2 ANQGSEA.

The chain couples TRBV4-2 to TRBJ2-1, with 10 bases that match TRBD2. This CDR3 contains 16 residues. The germline V gene has CDR1 LGHNA and CDR2 YNFKEQ. With V trimmed by 4 bases and J by 2 bases, 5 bases remained unmatched. CDR3 loop: CASSLQLAGTYNEQFF. In DNA form, the CDR3 reads TGTGCCAGCAGCCTCCAACTAGCGGGGACCTACAATGAGCAGTTCTTC.

This clone was detected a few times. The chain recombines TRBV6-1 with TRBJ1-5; TRBD1 matches 10 bases. The germline gives CDR1 MNHNS, CDR2 SASEGT. CDR3 length: 16 amino acids. The trim removed 3 bases at V and 4 bases at J, leaving 6 bases unmatched. The CDR3 sequence: CASSEQGTGVNQPQHF. The CDR3 coding sequence is TGTGCCAGCAGTGAGCAGGGGACAGGGGTAAATCAGCCCCAGCATTTT.

This clone occurred a few times. V and J are TRBV7-9 and TRBJ1-1; 10 bases line up with TRBD1. From germline, CDR1 is SEHNR and CDR2 FQNEAQ (reference sequence). There are 16 residues in the CDR3. V dropped 6 bases and J dropped 1; count of bases not matched to a gene: 8. CDR3 bases: TGTGCCAGCAGGTACGGGACAGGGGCGCAGAACACTGAAGCTTTCTTT. As protein: CASRYGTGAQNTEAFF.

J is TRBJ2-7 and V is TRBV9; 9 bases are a match to TRBD1. V lost 0 bases and J lost 6; bases outside the gene matches: 4. The germline CDR1 and CDR2 sequences are SGDLS and YYNGEE. The CDR3 is 14 residues long. Written as DNA, the CDR3 is TGTGCCAGCAGCGTAGTAGCGACAGGGGGCGAGCAGTACTTC. Translation gives CASSVVATGGEQYF.

This chain uses TRBV10-3 with TRBJ2-5; tentatively, D is TRBD1 or TRBD2 (6 bases each). With 11 bases removed from V and 5 bases from J, the gap between germline ends came to 12 bases. This CDR3 spans 11 amino acids. Germline V gene lookup returns CDR1 ENHRY and CDR2 SYGVKD. The CDR3 region has the DNA TGTGCCGTTCAAGGGGGGGAGACCCAGTACTTC. As protein: CAVQGGETQYF.

The DNA for the CDR3 is TGCAGCCCTATGGGGGGACTAGCGGGATACAATGAGCAGTTCTTC. This codes for CSPMGGLAGYNEQFF. This chain links TRBV29-1 with TRBJ2-1, with 13 bases that match TRBD2. V gave up 8 bases and J gave up 4 bases; unmatched junction bases: 8. From germline, CDR1 is SQVTM and CDR2 ANQGSEA. The CDR3 has 15 residues.

The V gene is TRBV12-5, the J gene TRBJ1-2; D is unclear. V was clipped by 1 base and J by 8 bases, with 14 bases between them. In germline, CDR1 is LGHNT, CDR2 FRNRAP. CDR3 size: 14 residues. The CDR3 coding sequence is TGTGCTAGTGGTTTGGAATTAAGGCTAGAGGGCTACACCTTC. Translating it yields CASGLELRLEGYTF.

The gene calls are TRBV12-5 and TRBJ1-2, with 11 bases lining up with TRBD1. Per germline, CDR1 LGHNT and CDR2 FRNRAP. With 2 bases clipped from V and 4 bases from J, the junction kept 12 bases outside the gene matches. There are 18 residues in the CDR3. The CDR3 coding sequence is TGTGCTAGTGGTTTGTCCCTGGACAGGGGGCGAACCGGCTATGGCTACACCTTC. Its translation is CASGLSLDRGRTGYGYTF.

The J gene is TRBJ1-1, the V gene TRBV7-9; tentatively, D is TRBD1 (6 bases). Trimming shortened V by 5 bases and J by 5 bases, and 18 bases separated the two germline ends. CDR1 and CDR2 (germline): SEHNR, FQNEAQ (reference sequence). The CDR3 spans 15 residues. CDR3 region: CASSPGGGLGTEAFF. The CDR3 coding sequence is TGTGCCAGCAGCCCAGGCGGGGGGCTTGGGACTGAAGCTTTCTTT.

The chain employs TRBV9 and TRBJ2-1, with D possibly matching TRBD2 (6 bases). There are 15 residues in the CDR3. Trimming shortened V by 4 bases and J by 5 bases, and 16 bases separated the two germline ends. Germline assignment: CDR1 SGDLS and CDR2 YYNGEE. Here the CDR3 reads CASSPGSGKHNEQFF. CDR3 DNA: TGTGCCAGCAGCCCCGGTAGCGGCAAGCACAATGAGCAGTTCTTC.

This clone has a handful of counts. J is TRBJ2-6 and V is TRBV7-2, with no clear D. The germline V gene encodes CDR1 SGHTA and CDR2 FQGNSA. The CDR3 runs 14 residues. V was cut by 5 bases and J by 0 bases, with 5 bases left in between. Written as DNA, the CDR3 is TGTGCCAGCAGCCCCAACTCTGGGGCCAACGTCCTGACTTTC. Encoded protein: CASSPNSGANVLTF.

This rearrangement joins TRBV7-3 to TRBJ1-5; tentative D call: TRBD1 (5 bases). The CDR3 has 13 amino acids. Trimming left V 5 bases short and J 5 bases short, with 10 bases between. Looked up from germline, CDR1 is SGHTA and CDR2 is FQGTGA. The DNA for the CDR3 is TGTGCCAGCAGCCAGAGCAGGGATCAGCCCCAGCATTTT. Protein sequence: CASSQSRDQPQHF.

This clone was counted only a few times. This chain joins TRBV28 and TRBJ2-7; possible D gene TRBD2, 6 bases. This CDR3 region has 14 residues. Germline loops: CDR1 MDHEN, CDR2 SYDVKM. Trimming cost V 2 bases and J 2 bases, with 10 bases left between them. CDR3 amino acids: CASSLRSGAYEQYF. In DNA, the CDR3 is TGTGCCAGCAGTTTAAGGTCGGGGGCCTACGAGCAGTACTTC.

The genes are TRBV28 and TRBJ1-2; 7 bases match TRBD1. The CDR3 has 13 residues. The germline CDR1 and CDR2 sequences are MDHEN and SYDVKM. The trim removed 6 bases at V and 5 bases at J, leaving 6 bases unmatched. The DNA of the CDR3 is TGTGCCAGCAGCAACCGGGACAGTTATGGCTACACCTTC. Encoded protein: CASSNRDSYGYTF.

The chain recombines TRBV29-1 with TRBJ2-1; no reliable D call. The germline CDR1 and CDR2 sequences are SQVTM and ANQGSEA. V was pared by 2 bases and J by 5 bases, with 7 bases between. CDR3 length equals 12 residues. CDR3 DNA sequence: TGCAGCGTTGAATTTAGGGACAATGAGCAGTTCTTC. Its translation is CSVEFRDNEQFF.

This chain joins TRBV5-1 and TRBJ2-7; 7 positions match TRBD2. Trimming cost V 1 base and J 2 bases; bases outside gene matches: 9. This CDR3 has 16 residues. CDR1 is SGHRS, CDR2 YFSETQ, per germline. The CDR3 loop reads CASSLFPSGATYEQYF. DNA for the CDR3: TGCGCCAGCAGCTTGTTCCCTAGCGGAGCTACCTACGAGCAGTACTTC.